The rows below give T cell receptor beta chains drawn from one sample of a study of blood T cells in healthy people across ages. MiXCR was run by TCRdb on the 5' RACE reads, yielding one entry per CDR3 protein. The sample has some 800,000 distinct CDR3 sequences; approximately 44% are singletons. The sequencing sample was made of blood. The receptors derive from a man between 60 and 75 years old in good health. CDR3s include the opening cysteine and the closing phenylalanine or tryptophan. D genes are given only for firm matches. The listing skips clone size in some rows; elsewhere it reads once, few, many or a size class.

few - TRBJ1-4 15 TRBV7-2 TGTGCCAGCAGCTACGGGGGAGGGGTGGATGAAAAACTGTTTTTT CASSYGGGVDEKLFF
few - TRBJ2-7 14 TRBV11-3 TGTGCCAGCAGCTTAGATGGGCAGTCCTACGAGCAGTACTTC CASSLDGQSYEQYF
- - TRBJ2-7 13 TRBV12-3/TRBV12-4 TGTGCCAGCTCCAGGACTCGAGAGGTAGAGCAGTACTTC CASSRTREVEQYF
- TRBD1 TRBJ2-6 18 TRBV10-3 TGTGCCATCAGTGAATTGGACAGGGGACGTACTGGGGCCAACGTCCTGACTTTC CAISELDRGRTGANVLTF
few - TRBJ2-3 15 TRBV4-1 TGCGCCAGCAGCCAGCAACCCGGACAAACAGATACGCAGTATTTT CASSQQPGQTDTQYF
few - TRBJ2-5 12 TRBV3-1 TGTGCCAGCAGCCAAGATTCCTGGGCCCAGTACTTC CASSQDSWAQYF
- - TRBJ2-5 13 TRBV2 TGTGCCAGCAGTATGACTAGTTGGGGGACCCAGTACTTC CASSMTSWGTQYF
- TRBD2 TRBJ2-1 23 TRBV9 TGTGCCAGCAGCGTAGTAGTTGAGACTAGCGGGGGGGCGAAAAAGAGCTCCTACAATGAGCAGTTCTTC CASSVVVETSGGAKKSSYNEQFF
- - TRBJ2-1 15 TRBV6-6 TGTGCCAGCAGTACCCCCAAGGGTAGCTACAATGGGCAGTTCTTC CASSTPKGSYNGQFF
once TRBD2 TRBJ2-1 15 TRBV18 TGTGCCGGCTCACCCAGCGGGGGGCCTTTGGATGAGCAGTTCTTC CAGSPSGGPLDEQFF
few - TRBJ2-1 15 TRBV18 TGTGCCAGCTTGTTCGAGACGGTGAGAGGGGATGAGCAGTTCTTC CASLFETVRGDEQFF
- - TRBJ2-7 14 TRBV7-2 TGTGCCAGCAGCGACGGGCCCAGGGCCCACGAGCAGTACTTC CASSDGPRAHEQYF
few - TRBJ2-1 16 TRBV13 TGTGCCAGCAGCTCCGTCCAGAAAGGAGCCTACAATGAGCAGTTCTTC CASSSVQKGAYNEQFF
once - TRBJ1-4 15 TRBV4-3 TGCGCCAGCAGCCAAGCTGAGGGGTTATTGGAAAAACTGTTTTTT CASSQAEGLLEKLFF
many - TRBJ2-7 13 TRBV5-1 TGCGCCAGCAGCCGGGGGCTCATCTACGAGCAGTACTTC CASSRGLIYEQYF
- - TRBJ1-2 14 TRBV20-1 TGCAGTAAGCCAGACAGGCGGCCTAACTATGGCTACACCTTC CSKPDRRPNYGYTF
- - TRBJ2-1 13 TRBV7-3 TGTGCCAGCAGCTGGGAGAAATACAATGAGCAGTTCTTC CASSWEKYNEQFF
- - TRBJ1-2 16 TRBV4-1 TGCGCCAGCAGCCAAGAAGAGACTGGGACTAACTATGGCTACACCTTC CASSQEETGTNYGYTF
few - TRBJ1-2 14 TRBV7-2 TGTGCCAGCAGCCCTGACCTGGCGCACAATGGCTACACCTTC CASSPDLAHNGYTF
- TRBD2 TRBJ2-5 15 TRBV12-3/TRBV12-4 TGTGCCAGCAGTTTAAGAGCGGGGGGAGGCGAGACCCAGTACTTC CASSLRAGGGETQYF